This TCR beta chain was identified during a study of blood T cell repertoires in COVID-19. In the study overall: PBMCs, B-cell-depleted T cells, or T cells provided the cDNA or gDNA that made up the material.

Original data processing: Estimated nucleated cell counts came from reference gene primer amplification. Clones were sequenced by immunoSEQ multiplex PCR, and TCRdb holds only the in-frame ones, with some missing. Clone size and V and J calls were adopted from that table, with D and trimming inferred from the DNA. Of 130,000 or so clones in the sample, about 80% were seen once. The CDR3 extends over 16 amino acids. The V segment lost 5 bases and the J segment 10 bases; nucleotides outside the gene matches: 15. CDR1 is LNHDA and CDR2 is SQIVND in the germline V gene (reference sequence). This clone appeared a single time.

The chain is built from TRBV19 and TRBJ2-1; TRBD2 matches 9 bases. This receptor was identified in a woman aged 55-75 years with acute or convalescent COVID-19. Input material: peripheral blood. CDR3 amino acids: CASSPRTARGGREQFF. The CDR3 DNA follows: TGTGCCAGTAGTCCCCGGACGGCGCGGGGGGGCCGGGAGCAGTTCTTC.